Sequencing of this TCR beta chain was carried out in a study of blood T cells in healthy people across ages. V lost 3 bases, J lost 1 base, and 4 bases stayed unmatched. Germline V CDR1 and CDR2: SQVTM, ANQGSEA. The CDR3 length is 14 residues. Isolated per sample were at least 7 million PBMCs. Sample-barcoded 5' priming and a J-beta primer mix drove a second PCR of about 6 to 12 cycles. Tagging of each cDNA molecule was performed by a template-switch adaptor with 12 random nucleotides. Via MiXCR, TCRdb re-called the 5' RACE reads, giving one row per CDR3 protein. The table has about 800,000 distinct CDR3 sequences, roughly 60% seen once.

The sequencing sample was made of blood. The source of this sequence is a man aged 25 to 40 in good health. This chain joins TRBV29-1 and TRBJ2-3, with TRBD2 matching over 7 bases. CDR3 loop: CSVDLAEGTDTQYF. The CDR3 nucleotides read TGCAGCGTTGACCTAGCGGAAGGCACAGATACGCAGTATTTT.